One sample yielded the 18 T cell receptor beta chains listed below, sequenced in a study (dated by TCRdb to the mid-2010s). The library was produced with 5' RACE. For sequencing, an Illumina MiSeq was employed. In-frame beta chains were kept once TCRdb had trimmed the public reads at Q25 with fastp and called clones with MiXCR. Merged by CDR3 protein, the rows form single entries marked with the most common genes and DNA. Across this sample there are around 10,000 distinct CDR3 sequences, with roughly 29% seen only once. The top ten constitute 2.5% to 3.5% of the sample. Cells that were CD4+CD25+CD127-/low were the ones isolated as Tregs. Source material: Tregs sorted from a lymph node. Receptor source: a female donor with breast cancer.

Points on this clonotype: This could be a read error, since a much larger clone is one nucleotide away. This likely comes from a read error, as the CDR3 has no conserved phenylalanine or tryptophan at its end. The V call is TRBV20-1, the J call TRBJ1-5; no firm D call. Germline V gene lookup returns CDR1 DFQATT and CDR2 SNEGSKA (reference sequence). Trimming took off 3 bases at V and 2 bases at J, with 26 bases between the two ends. The CDR3 runs to 19 residues. This chain's CDR3 is CSARGMAFAAGYGNQPQHL. The CDR3 nucleotides are TGCAGTGCTAGGGGTATGGCTTTCGCAGCTGGCTATGGCAATCAGCCCCAGCATCTT.

By its share, this clonotype is medium-sized (0.01 to 0.1%). This CDR3 is missing its conserved last phenylalanine or tryptophan, likely due to a read error. The J gene is TRBJ2-3, the V gene TRBV20-1; TRBD2 matches at 8 bases. Germline CDR1 and CDR2: DFQATT and SNEGSKA (reference sequence). The CDR3 has 14 amino acids. V lost 3 bases to trimming and J lost 1 base; unmatched junction nucleotides: 3. The CDR3 loop reads CSASSGRGTDTQYS. The CDR3, as DNA: TGCAGTGCTAGTTCCGGGAGGGGCACAGATACGCAGTATTCT.

The V gene is TRBV7-2, the J gene TRBJ2-7; tentatively, D is TRBD2 (6 bases). The V end was cut by 5 bases, the J end by 9 bases, with 23 bases between. The V gene's germline CDR1 is SGHTA and CDR2 FQGNSA. CDR3 length: 15 residues. For the CDR3, the DNA is TGTGCCAGCAGCCCCTCCGGGACTTCGCCTCTAGGGCAGTACTTC. Its translation is CASSPSGTSPLGQYF. Complete variable domain (other parts from reference TRBV7-2 and TRBJ2-7): GAGVSQSPSNKVTEKGKDVELRCDPISGHTALYWYRQSLGQGLEFLIYFQGNSAPDKSGLPSDRFSAERTGGSVSTLTIQRTQQEDSAVYLCASSPSGTSPLGQYFGPGTRLTVT.

This clonotype was picked up many times. The genes are TRBV4-1 and TRBJ2-1; D perhaps matches TRBD2 (5 bases). From germline, CDR1 is MGHRA and CDR2 YSYEKL. The V end lost 1 base, the J end lost 8 bases, and 21 bases lay between the germline ends. The CDR3 has 17 residues. CDR3 DNA sequence: TGCGCCAGCAGCCAAGCCTTCTTTGCTAGTGTCGGGGATGAGCAGTTCTTC. Protein: CASSQAFFASVGDEQFF.

In this sample, this clonotype turned up a few times. The rearrangement joins TRBV19 to TRBJ1-5; TRBD1 aligns across 7 bases. Germline lookup yields CDR1 LNHDA and CDR2 SQIVND (reference sequence). Trimming took 4 bases from V and 11 from J; bases not matched to a gene: 8. CDR3 length: 13 amino acids. CDR3 protein: CASSNGQEFAQHF. The CDR3 DNA is TGTGCCAGTAGTAATGGACAGGAGTTCGCCCAGCATTTT.

This clonotype qualifies as large. CDR3: CASSLSRTGVNYGYTF. Here the CDR3 DNA reads TGCGCCAGCAGCTTAAGCCGGACAGGCGTTAACTATGGCTACACCTTC. This chain uses TRBV5-1 with TRBJ1-2, with 7 nucleotides matching TRBD1. V dropped 2 bases and J dropped 1; count of bases not matched to a gene: 8. CDR1 and CDR2 (germline): SGHRS, YFSETQ. This CDR3 spans 16 amino acids.

This clonotype was seen repeatedly, ten times or more. The J gene is TRBJ2-7, the V gene TRBV5-1; a weak D match, TRBD1 (6 bases). CDR3 length equals 13 residues. CDR1 is SGHRS, CDR2 YFSETQ, per germline. V was clipped by 4 bases and J by 0 bases, with 8 bases between them. The CDR3 reads CASSMDSSYEQYF. The CDR3 DNA reads as TGCGCCAGCAGCATGGACAGCTCCTACGAGCAGTACTTC.

The table lists this clonotype with many counts. The chain recombines TRBV20-1 with TRBJ1-2; D ambiguous. This CDR3 comprises 13 residues. Germline V gene lookup returns CDR1 DFQATT and CDR2 SNEGSKA (reference sequence). V was shortened by 1 base and J by 3 bases, with 9 bases between the two germline ends. The CDR3 DNA reads as TGCAGTGCTAGAGGGGTGAGGGACTATGGCTACACCTTC. Amino acids: CSARGVRDYGYTF.

By share, this clonotype counts as medium-sized. The chain joins TRBV5-6 to TRBJ2-1, with 8 bases identical to TRBD1. The CDR3 has 14 residues. J was trimmed by 5 bases and V by 3 bases; bases with no gene match: 4. Germline V gene sequence: CDR1 SGHDT, CDR2 YYEEEE. The CDR3 spells CASSYRDRHNEQFF. DNA for the CDR3: TGTGCCAGCAGCTACCGGGACAGGCACAATGAGCAGTTCTTC.

This clonotype was seen repeatedly, ten times or more. The chain recombines TRBV25-1 with TRBJ2-7; D ambiguous. The CDR3 is 14 residues long. The germline V gene has CDR1 MGHDK and CDR2 SYGVNS. V was shortened by 0 bases and J by 2 bases, with 8 bases between the two germline ends. CDR3 sequence: CASSEYGQTYEQYF. CDR3 nucleotides: TGTGCCAGCAGTGAATACGGGCAGACCTACGAGCAGTACTTC.

This clonotype was observed a few times. Being one base from a much bigger clone, this may be a read error. The rearrangement joins TRBV4-1 to TRBJ1-5; D remains ambiguous. Germline V gives CDR1 MGHRA, CDR2 YSYEKL. The CDR3 sequence is 15 residues long. The V end was cut by 0 bases, the J end by 4 bases, with 10 bases between. DNA for the CDR3: TGCGCCAGCAGCCAAGATGGGCAGAGGAATCAGCCCCAGCATTTT. It encodes CASSQDGQRNQPQHF.

In this sample, this clonotype turned up many times. The genes are TRBV12-3 or TRBV12-4 and TRBJ2-7; 9 positions agree with TRBD2. J was trimmed by 0 bases and V by 2 bases; bases with no gene match: 2. The CDR3 is 15 residues long. The CDR3 nucleotides read TGTGCCAGCAGTTTAATGCGGGAGGGCTCCTACGAGCAGTACTTC. Translated: CASSLMREGSYEQYF.

This clonotype was counted only a few times. The rearrangement uses TRBV2 and TRBJ1-2; D is unclear. CDR1 is SNHLY and CDR2 is FYNNEI in the germline V gene. This CDR3 has 15 amino acids. CDR3 coding DNA: TGTGTCCATTACCCCTCCCGAAAAAGGAACTATGGCTACACCTTC. Its protein is CVHYPSRKRNYGYTF.

The chain joins TRBV4-1 to TRBJ2-7; D possibly matches TRBD1 or TRBD2 (5 bases each). Between the trimmed V and J ends, which lost 1 base and 12 bases, there was a span of 16 bases. The CDR3 runs 13 residues. Per the germline V gene, CDR1 is MGHRA and CDR2 is YSYEKL. In DNA, the CDR3 is TGCGCCAGCAGCCAAGCCCGGGGCTACGGGCGGTACTTC. This translates into CASSQARGYGRYF.

This clonotype was seen at least ten times. V and J are TRBV7-9 and TRBJ1-1, with 8 bases identical to TRBD1. CDR1 is SEHNR, CDR2 FQNEAQ, per germline (reference sequence). J lost 0 bases, V lost 6 bases, and 12 bases had no gene match. The CDR3 totals 17 residues. The CDR3 spells CASRDRDLISVNTEAFF. The CDR3 bases are TGTGCCAGCAGGGACAGGGACCTCATATCGGTGAACACTGAAGCTTTCTTT.

V and J are TRBV5-1 and TRBJ1-1; 7 bases align to TRBD1. The CDR3 consists of 15 residues. Germline V gene data show CDR1 as SGHRS and CDR2 as YFSETQ. V lost 4 bases, J lost 5 bases, and 11 bases stayed unmatched. CDR3 DNA: TGCGCCAGCAGCGGGGTGACAGGGTCGCGAACTGAAGCTTTCTTT. Translation: CASSGVTGSRTEAFF.

This clonotype was seen many times. This chain uses TRBV20-1 with TRBJ1-1; D call uncertain. From germline, CDR1 is DFQATT and CDR2 SNEGSKA (reference sequence). The V gene lost 2 bases and the J gene lost 0 bases, with 7 bases spanning the gap. This CDR3 comprises 13 residues. This chain's CDR3 is CSARSRLNTEAFF. CDR3 bases: TGCAGTGCTAGAAGCAGATTGAACACTGAAGCTTTCTTT.

This clonotype was detected ten times or more. The rearrangement uses TRBV15 and TRBJ1-5; D ambiguous. V was shortened by 5 bases and J by 7 bases, with 15 bases between the two germline ends. CDR1 is LNHNV and CDR2 is YYDKDF in the germline V gene (reference sequence). The CDR3 contains 14 residues. The CDR3 DNA sequence: TGTGCCACCAGCTTTTGGGCCCTCTCGCAGCCCCAGCATTTT. Residues: CATSFWALSQPQHF. Full variable domain (remainder filled in from reference TRBV15 and TRBJ1-5): DAMVIQNPRYQVTQFGKPVTLSCSQTLNHNVMYWYQQKSSQAPKLLFHYYDKDFNNEADTPDNFQSRRPNTSFCFLDIRSPGLGDTAMYLCATSFWALSQPQHFGDGTRLSIL.